Below are 28 T cell receptor beta chains sequenced from a single sample in a study of tumor and adjacent non-tumor tissue in lung cancer. The template was RNA from unsorted bulk tissue. TCRbeta libraries were built with three rounds of nested PCR, modified from ARM-PCR. TCRdb re-called the multiplex PCR reads through MiXCR, storing one row per CDR3 protein. The table records about 120,000 distinct CDR3 sequences, roughly 84% of them present only once. What was sequenced was lung tumor tissue. The receptor source for this set is a man aged 70 or older with non-small cell lung cancer.

A word on this clonotype: Germline is not matched at one junction end, which may reflect a read error. The chain has TRBV7-8 and TRBJ2-5; D may be TRBD2 (6 bases). The CDR3 is made up of 17 amino acids. Germline CDR1 is SGHVS and CDR2 is FQNEAQ. The CDR3 DNA reads TGTGACAGCAGCTTAGCCTCGAGCGGAACTGGGGGGGAGACCCAGTACTTC. This encodes CDSSLASSGTGGETQYF.

Points on this clonotype: One end of the junction is discordant with germline, which a read error may explain. J is TRBJ1-2 and V is TRBV7-8; D gene unclear. The CDR3 loop spans 16 amino acids. Per germline, CDR1 SGHVS and CDR2 FQNEAQ. The CDR3 sequence is CASSPNGPGISYRYTF. Written as DNA, the CDR3 is TGTGCCAGCAGCCCGAACGGCCCGGGGATTAGCTATCGCTACACCTTC.

On this clonotype: The junction differs from germline at one of its ends, possibly a read error. V and J are TRBV6-6 and TRBJ1-3; 8 nucleotides match TRBD1. The CDR3 totals 15 residues. CDR1 is MNHNY and CDR2 is SVGAGI in the germline V gene (reference sequence). CDR3 bases: TGTGACAGCAGCTACCCACGCAGGGGGCAATCCACCATATATTTT. Protein sequence: CDSSYPRRGQSTIYF.

Points on this clonotype: Relative to the germline gene, one junction end is altered; a read error may explain this. This sequence joins TRBV5-4 and TRBJ2-7; D unclear. The germline gives CDR1 SGHNT, CDR2 YYREEE (reference sequence). The CDR3 spans 14 residues. Here the CDR3 DNA reads TGTCCCAGCAGCAGGCCACGACGATTCTACGAGCAGTACTTC. Translated: CPSSRPRRFYEQYF.

Details on this clonotype: Its ends do not fully match the called genes, so a read error is possible. The gene calls are TRBV5-4 and TRBJ1-6, with D tentatively TRBD1 (6 bases). The CDR3 runs to 15 residues. From germline, CDR1 is SGHNT and CDR2 YYREEE (reference sequence). The CDR3 protein is CASSMTGDSNSPLLF. DNA of the CDR3: TGTGCCAGCAGTATGACAGGCGATAGTAATTCACCCCTCCTCTTT.

This clonotype showed up just once. A read error may account for a junction end that differs from germline. The chain has TRBV12-3 or TRBV12-4 and TRBJ2-7, with 9 bases that match TRBD1. The CDR3 loop spans 15 amino acids. This CDR3 reads CASSDPGQGVYEQHF. CDR3 nucleotides: TGTGCAAGCAGTGATCCGGGACAGGGTGTATACGAGCAGCACTTC.

This clonotype appeared once. The gene calls are TRBV5-4 and TRBJ1-2; D is perhaps TRBD1 (5 bases). CDR1 SGHNT and CDR2 YYREEE come from the germline V gene (reference sequence). The CDR3 consists of 15 residues. CDR3 in amino acids: CPSNDWDLEAYGYTF. The DNA for the CDR3 is TGTCCAAGCAACGATTGGGACTTAGAGGCCTATGGCTACACCTTC.

On this clonotype: A read error may explain this, as a much larger clone is one base away. This chain links TRBV5-1 with TRBJ2-6; maybe TRBD1 (5 bases). Germline CDR1 is SGHRS and CDR2 is YFSETQ. CDR3 length: 14 residues. CDR3: CASSLTSGANLLTF. DNA for the CDR3: TGCGCCAGCAGCCTAACTTCTGGGGCCAACCTCCTGACTTTC.

Comments on this clonotype: One junction end disagrees with the germline gene, perhaps due to a read error. The CDR3: CASSYVGETYEQYF. CDR3 in DNA: TGTGCCAGCAGTTACGTGGGGGAGACCTACGAGCAGTATTTC. The chain employs TRBV6-5 and TRBJ2-7; D is possibly TRBD1 or TRBD2 (5 bases each). The CDR3 runs 14 residues. Germline V CDR1 and CDR2: MNHEY, SVGAGI.

Turning to this clonotype: This may be a read error: a much more frequent sequence differs by one nucleotide. V gene TRBV20-1 combines with J gene TRBJ2-5, with D uncertain. CDR3 length equals 13 residues. Germline V CDR1 and CDR2: DFQATT, SNEGSKA (reference sequence). The DNA for the CDR3 is TGCAGTGATAGAGATGGACCCCAAGAGACCCAGTACTTC. This gives the protein CSDRDGPQETQYF.

Comments on this clonotype: Mismatch with germline at one junction end may stem from a read error. The V and J genes are TRBV5-6 and TRBJ2-3; 11 bases align to TRBD1. Germline V lookup: CDR1 SGHDT, CDR2 YYEEEE. This CDR3 contains 17 residues. The CDR3 sequence is CASSRGDRGRPTDTQYF. DNA for the CDR3: TGTGCCAGCAGCCGGGGGGACAGGGGGAGGCCCACAGATACACAGTATTTT. Combining the CDR3 with reference TRBV5-6 and TRBJ2-3 gives the whole variable domain DAGVTQSPTHLIKTRGQQVTLRCSPKSGHDTVSWYQQALGQGPQFIFQYYEEEERQRGNFPDRFSGHQFPNYSSELNVNALLLGDSALYLCASSRGDRGRPTDTQYFGPGTRLTVL.

Comment on this clonotype: Being one base from a much bigger clone, this may be a read error. V usage is TRBV5-1 and J usage is TRBJ2-7; TRBD1 might be the D (5 bases). The length of the CDR3 is 12 residues. V was clipped by 4 bases and J by 2 bases, with 7 bases between them. The germline gives CDR1 SGHRS, CDR2 YFSETQ. The chain's CDR3 is CASSTDTYEQYF. The DNA for the CDR3 is TGCGCCAGCAGCACGGACACCTACGAGCAGTACTTC.

This sequence joins TRBV6-5 and TRBJ2-7; 8 nucleotides align to TRBD2. The CDR3 is 18 amino acids. Germline V gives CDR1 MNHEY, CDR2 SVGAGI. Trimming cost V 2 bases and J 1 base; bases outside gene matches: 13. CDR3 sequence: CASSYHPSGSIESYEQYF. Here the CDR3 DNA reads TGTGCCAGCAGTTACCATCCAAGCGGGAGTATCGAGTCCTACGAGCAGTACTTC.

Comment on this clonotype: At one boundary the junction diverges from the germline segment, which might be a read error. The rearrangement uses TRBV11-1 and TRBJ2-1; tentative D call: TRBD1 (6 bases). The CDR3 covers 16 residues. Germline values: CDR1 SGHAT, CDR2 FQDESV (reference sequence). The CDR3 bases are TGTGCCAACAGCCCCCGGCTGGGGCAGGGGCCACATGAGCAGTTCTTC. It specifies CANSPRLGQGPHEQFF.

On this clonotype: The junction departs from germline at one end; a sequencing error may be responsible. The CDR3 here is CARSLDSHSGEQFF. As DNA, the CDR3 is TGTGCCAGGAGCCTGGACAGTCACTCCGGGGAGCAGTTTTTT. The V call is TRBV11-2, the J call TRBJ2-2; D is perhaps TRBD1 (6 bases). Germline V gives CDR1 SGHAT, CDR2 FQNNGV. The CDR3 spans 14 residues.

Notes on this clonotype: Likely a read error: the CDR3 ends without its conserved phenylalanine or tryptophan. The chain is built from TRBV10-3 and TRBJ1-2, with D perhaps matching TRBD1 (5 bases). This CDR3 contains 15 residues. The germline V gene has CDR1 ENHRY and CDR2 SYGVKD. CDR3 in DNA: TGTGCCATCAATGAGTCTAGCGGGGACTTTTATGGCTACACCCTC. Translation gives CAINESSGDFYGYTL.

The rearrangement uses TRBV19 and TRBJ1-2, with D hard to call. With 4 bases removed from V and 3 bases from J, the gap between germline ends came to 15 bases. Germline V gives CDR1 LNHDA, CDR2 SQIVND (reference sequence). The CDR3 is made up of 15 amino acids. As DNA, the CDR3 is TGTGCCAGTAGTAAGGGTGTTCAGAGTCACTATGGCTACACCTTC. It specifies CASSKGVQSHYGYTF.

The chain employs TRBV18 and TRBJ2-7; D remains unclear. In germline, CDR1 is KGHSH, CDR2 LQKENI. V was cut by 2 bases and J by 3 bases, with 14 bases left in between. The CDR3 covers 15 residues. CDR3: CASSPSSTTNYEQYF. The CDR3 bases are TGTGCCAGCTCACCATCCAGTACGACGAACTACGAGCAGTACTTC.

The rearrangement links TRBV11-3 to TRBJ1-1; possible D gene TRBD1, 5 bases. The germline CDR1 and CDR2 sequences are SGHNT and YENEEA. The CDR3 spans 13 residues. V was pared by 10 bases and J by 6 bases, with 18 bases between. As DNA, the CDR3 is TGTGCCAACAGTTCATTTCGGGACGCTGAAGCTTTCTTT. It is translated as CANSSFRDAEAFF. The full variable domain, rest sourced from reference TRBV11-3 and TRBJ1-1, is EAGVVQSPRYKIIEKKQPVAFWCNPISGHNTLYWYLQNLGQGPELLIRYENEEAVDDSQLPKDRFSAERLKGVDSTLKIQPAELGDSAVYLCANSSFRDAEAFFGQGTRLTVV.

CDR3 sequence reads: CASGQQVMVRTDTQYF. CDR3 nucleotides: TGTGCCAGCGGTCAGCAGGTGATGGTGAGAACAGATACGCAGTATTTT. The V and J genes are TRBV5-6 and TRBJ2-3, with D unresolved. The V and J ends lost 7 bases and 3 bases respectively, with 21 bases between them. There are 16 residues in the CDR3. From germline, CDR1 is SGHDT and CDR2 YYEEEE.

A remark on this clonotype: The junction does not match germline at one end; this may be a read error. The chain combines TRBV6-2 or TRBV6-3 with TRBJ2-2; tentatively, D is TRBD2 (5 bases). This CDR3 has 15 amino acids. Germline V CDR1 and CDR2: MNHEY, SVGEGT. For the CDR3, the DNA is TGTGCCAGCAGTTACCCGGACCCCCTTGCCGGGGAGTTGTTTTTT. This sequence encodes CASSYPDPLAGELFF.

The chain carries TRBV24-1 and TRBJ1-2; 8 bases are a match to TRBD1. CDR3 length: 17 residues. V shed 5 bases, J shed 2 bases, and the junction held 12 bases outside the gene matches. CDR1 is KGHDR and CDR2 is SFDVKD in the germline V gene. CDR3 DNA: TGTGCCACCAGTGTTCCACTCGGACAGGGTAAGAACTATGGCTACACCTTC. Translated: CATSVPLGQGKNYGYTF.

The chain uses TRBV11-2 and TRBJ1-1; the D gene is possibly TRBD1 (5 bases). This CDR3 comprises 17 residues. Germline CDR1 is SGHAT and CDR2 is FQNNGV. V was shortened by 5 bases and J by 1 base, with 20 bases between the two germline ends. The CDR3 loop reads CASSLRWGDKWNTEAFF. The CDR3 region has the DNA TGTGCCAGCAGCCTACGGTGGGGGGATAAGTGGAACACTGAAGCTTTCTTT.

A note on this clonotype: At one end the junction does not follow the germline gene, possibly because of a read error. As DNA, the CDR3 is TGTGCTAGCAGCTTAAGGGACAGGGCGCCTATGAACACTGAAGCTTTCTTT. Protein product: CASSLRDRAPMNTEAFF. This sequence joins TRBV11-2 and TRBJ1-1; 9 nucleotides match TRBD1. CDR3 length equals 17 residues. The germline V gene has CDR1 SGHAT and CDR2 FQNNGV.

Worth noting for this clonotype: The conserved closing phenylalanine or tryptophan is absent in this CDR3, likely reflecting a read error. The rearrangement uses TRBV6-2 or TRBV6-3 and TRBJ2-5; maybe TRBD1 (6 bases). The ends were cut back, 3 bases at V and 5 bases at J, with 13 bases in the middle. The CDR3 totals 14 residues. Germline CDR1 MNHEY, CDR2 SVGEGT. CDR3 nucleotides: TGTGCCAGCAGTTATCTCACAGGGTCGGAGACCCAGTACATC. This encodes CASSYLTGSETQYI.

This clonotype was detected once. An end of the junction does not agree with germline; a read error may underlie this. V is TRBV4-2 and J is TRBJ1-6; D is unclear. The CDR3 has 15 residues. CDR1 and CDR2 from the germline V gene are LGHNA and YNFKEQ. The CDR3: CANSQSSRKGSPLNF. As DNA, the CDR3 is TGTGCCAACAGCCAATCATCCAGAAAGGGTTCACCCCTCAACTTT.

Concerning this clonotype: The junction departs from germline at one end; a sequencing error may be responsible. This sequence joins TRBV6-2 or TRBV6-3 and TRBJ2-5; no definite D call. Germline V gene sequence: CDR1 MNHEY, CDR2 SVGEGT. There are 14 residues in the CDR3. CDR3: CVSSKRDGAGTQYF. As DNA, the CDR3 is TGTGTCAGCAGTAAACGAGATGGCGCAGGGACCCAGTACTTC.

Ten or more counts support this clonotype. The rearrangement joins TRBV12-3 or TRBV12-4 to TRBJ2-2, with 14 positions matching TRBD2. The CDR3 extends over 14 amino acids. Trimming removed 6 bases from V and 9 bases from J; junction bases left unmatched: 3. The CDR3 sequence: CASSWTSGGRELFF. CDR3 bases: TGTGCCAGCAGCTGGACTAGCGGGGGGAGGGAGCTGTTTTTT.